This TCR beta chain was recorded in a study of blood T cell repertoires in COVID-19. Study information: Samples taken during acute and convalescent COVID-19 were collected in the United States, Italy and Spain. PBMCs, B-cell-depleted T cells, or T cells provided the cDNA or gDNA that made up the material.

In the original workflow: Amplification of reference gene primers provided the estimated nucleated cell counts. TCRdb's table, derived via immunoSEQ multiplex PCR, lists solely in-frame clones and lacks some. The V and J calls and clone size are taken from that table; D and trimming were inferred from the DNA. The table lists around 84,000 clones, about three quarters of them singletons. The CDR3 sequence is 15 residues long. CDR1 is MRHNA, CDR2 SNTAGT, per germline. The ends were cut back, 0 bases at V and 0 bases at J, with 6 bases in the middle. This sequence originates from a man aged 50 or older with active or convalescent COVID-19. The rearrangement joins TRBV6-4 to TRBJ2-1, with a possible D match to TRBD2 (6 bases). Sequencing was performed on peripheral blood. The CDR3: CASSDSSGSYNEQFF. The CDR3 nucleotides are TGTGCCAGCAGTGACTCTAGCGGCTCCTACAATGAGCAGTTCTTC.